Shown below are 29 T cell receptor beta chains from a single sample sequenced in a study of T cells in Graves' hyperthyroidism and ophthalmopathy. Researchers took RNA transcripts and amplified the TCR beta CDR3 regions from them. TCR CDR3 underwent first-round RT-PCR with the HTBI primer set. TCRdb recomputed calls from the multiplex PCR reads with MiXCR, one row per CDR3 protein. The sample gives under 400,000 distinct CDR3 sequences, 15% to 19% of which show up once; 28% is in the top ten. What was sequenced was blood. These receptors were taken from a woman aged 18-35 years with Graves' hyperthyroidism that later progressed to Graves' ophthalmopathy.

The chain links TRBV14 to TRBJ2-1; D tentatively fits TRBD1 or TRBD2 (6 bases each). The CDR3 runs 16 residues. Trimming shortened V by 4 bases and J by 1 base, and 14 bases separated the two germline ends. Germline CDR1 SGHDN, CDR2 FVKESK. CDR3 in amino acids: CASSPREGGSYNEQFF. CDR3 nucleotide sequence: TGTGCCAGCAGCCCCCGTGAGGGGGGTTCCTACAATGAGCAGTTCTTC.

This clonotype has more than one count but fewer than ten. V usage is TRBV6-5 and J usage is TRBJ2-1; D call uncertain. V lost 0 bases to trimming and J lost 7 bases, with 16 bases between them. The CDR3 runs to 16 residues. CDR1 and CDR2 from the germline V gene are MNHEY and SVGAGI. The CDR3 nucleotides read TGTGCCAGCAGTTACTCGAATCAGTATTCGTGGAATGAGCAGTTCTTC. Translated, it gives CASSYSNQYSWNEQFF.

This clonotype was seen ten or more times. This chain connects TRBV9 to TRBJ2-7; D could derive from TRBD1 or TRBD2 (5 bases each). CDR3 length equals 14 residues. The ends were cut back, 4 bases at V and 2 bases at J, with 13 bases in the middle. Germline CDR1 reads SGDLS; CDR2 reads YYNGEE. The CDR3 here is CASSRGDIPYEQYF. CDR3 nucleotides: TGTGCCAGCAGCCGAGGGGATATCCCCTACGAGCAGTACTTC.

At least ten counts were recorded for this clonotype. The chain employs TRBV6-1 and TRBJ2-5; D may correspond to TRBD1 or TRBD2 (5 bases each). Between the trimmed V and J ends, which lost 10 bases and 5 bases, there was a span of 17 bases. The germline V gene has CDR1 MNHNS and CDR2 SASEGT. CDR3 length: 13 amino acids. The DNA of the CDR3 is TGTGCCACCCAGGGTACCCGCGGGGAGACCCAGTACTTC. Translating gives CATQGTRGETQYF.

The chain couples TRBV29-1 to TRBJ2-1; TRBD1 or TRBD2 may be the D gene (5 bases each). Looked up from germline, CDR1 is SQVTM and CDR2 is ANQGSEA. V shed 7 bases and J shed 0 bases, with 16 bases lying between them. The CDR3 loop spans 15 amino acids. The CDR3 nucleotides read TGCAGCGCGCTCCGAGGTGGGGGCTCCTACAATGAGCAGTTCTTC. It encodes CSALRGGGSYNEQFF.

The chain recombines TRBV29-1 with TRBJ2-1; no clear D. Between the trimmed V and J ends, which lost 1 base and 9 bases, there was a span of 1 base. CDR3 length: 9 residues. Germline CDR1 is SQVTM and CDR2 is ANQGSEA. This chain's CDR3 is CSVEVEQFF. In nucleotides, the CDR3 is TGCAGCGTTGAAGTTGAGCAGTTCTTC.

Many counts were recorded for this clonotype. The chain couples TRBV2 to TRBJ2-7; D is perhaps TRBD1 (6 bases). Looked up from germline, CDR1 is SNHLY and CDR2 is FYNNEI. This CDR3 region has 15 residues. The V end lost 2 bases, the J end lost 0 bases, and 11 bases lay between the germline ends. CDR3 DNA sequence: TGTGCCAGCAGTGAATTTGACAGGAACTCCTACGAGCAGTACTTC. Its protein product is CASSEFDRNSYEQYF.

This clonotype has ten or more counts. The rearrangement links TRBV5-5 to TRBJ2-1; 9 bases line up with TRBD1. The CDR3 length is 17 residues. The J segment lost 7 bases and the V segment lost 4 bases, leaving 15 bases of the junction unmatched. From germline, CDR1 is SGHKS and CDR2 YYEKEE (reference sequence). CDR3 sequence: CASSPNSGTGHVNEQFF. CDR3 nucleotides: TGTGCCAGCAGCCCAAATTCCGGGACAGGGCATGTGAATGAGCAGTTCTTC.

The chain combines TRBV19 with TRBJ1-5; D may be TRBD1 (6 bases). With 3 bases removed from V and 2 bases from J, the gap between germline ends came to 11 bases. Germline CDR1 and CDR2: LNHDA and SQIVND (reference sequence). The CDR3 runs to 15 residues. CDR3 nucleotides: TGTGCCAGTAGTATTAGCGCAGGGGGCAATCAGCCCCAGCATTTT. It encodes CASSISAGGNQPQHF.

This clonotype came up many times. The CDR3 DNA reads TGTGCCAGCTCCTGGACAGGGGAAGGCACTGAAGCTTTCTTT. This gives the protein CASSWTGEGTEAFF. The genes are TRBV18 and TRBJ1-1, with 9 bases fitting TRBD1. Germline-derived CDR1 and CDR2 are KGHSH and LQKENI. Trimming at V came to 6 bases and at J to 4 bases, leaving 6 bases not matched to a gene. This CDR3 has 14 amino acids. The full variable domain, rest sourced from reference TRBV18 and TRBJ1-1, is NAGVMQNPRHLVRRRGQEARLRCSPMKGHSHVYWYRQLPEEGLKFMVYLQKENIIDESGMPKERFSAEFPKEGPSILRIQQVVRGDSAAYFCASSWTGEGTEAFFGQGTRLTVV.

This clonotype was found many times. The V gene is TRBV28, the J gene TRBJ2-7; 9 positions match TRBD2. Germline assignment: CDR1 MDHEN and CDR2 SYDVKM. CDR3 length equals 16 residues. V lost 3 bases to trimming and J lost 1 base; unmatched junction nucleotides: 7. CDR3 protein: CASSFPTTSGSYEQYF. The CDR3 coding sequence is TGTGCCAGCAGTTTTCCCACGACTAGCGGTTCCTACGAGCAGTACTTC.

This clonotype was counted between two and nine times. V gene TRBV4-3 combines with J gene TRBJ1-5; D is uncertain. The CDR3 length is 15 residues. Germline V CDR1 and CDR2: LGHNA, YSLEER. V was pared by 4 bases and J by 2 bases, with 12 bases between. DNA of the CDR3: TGCGCCAGCAGCCTAGGTTTTTCAGGCAATCAGCCCCAGCATTTT. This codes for CASSLGFSGNQPQHF.

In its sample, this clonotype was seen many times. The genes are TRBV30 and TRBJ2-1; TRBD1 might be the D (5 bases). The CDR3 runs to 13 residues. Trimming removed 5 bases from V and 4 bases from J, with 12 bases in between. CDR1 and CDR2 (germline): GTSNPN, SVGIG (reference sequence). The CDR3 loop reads CAWSKDSYNEQFF. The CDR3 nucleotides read TGTGCCTGGTCCAAAGACAGTTACAATGAGCAGTTCTTC.

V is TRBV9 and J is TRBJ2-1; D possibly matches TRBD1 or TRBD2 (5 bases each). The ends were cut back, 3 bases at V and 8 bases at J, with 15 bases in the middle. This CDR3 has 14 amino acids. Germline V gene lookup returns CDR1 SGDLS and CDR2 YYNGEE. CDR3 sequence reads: CASSEGIREDEQFF. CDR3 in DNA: TGTGCCAGCAGCGAGGGGATACGGGAAGATGAGCAGTTCTTC.

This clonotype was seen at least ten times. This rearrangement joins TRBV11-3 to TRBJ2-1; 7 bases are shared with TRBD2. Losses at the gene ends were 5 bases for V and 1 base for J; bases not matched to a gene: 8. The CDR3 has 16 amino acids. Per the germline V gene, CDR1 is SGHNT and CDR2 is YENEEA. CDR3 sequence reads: CASSPTAGVSYNEQFF. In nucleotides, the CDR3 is TGTGCCAGCAGCCCGACTGCGGGGGTTTCCTACAATGAGCAGTTCTTC. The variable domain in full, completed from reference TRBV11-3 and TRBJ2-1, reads EAGVVQSPRYKIIEKKQPVAFWCNPISGHNTLYWYLQNLGQGPELLIRYENEEAVDDSQLPKDRFSAERLKGVDSTLKIQPAELGDSAVYLCASSPTAGVSYNEQFFGPGTRLTVL.

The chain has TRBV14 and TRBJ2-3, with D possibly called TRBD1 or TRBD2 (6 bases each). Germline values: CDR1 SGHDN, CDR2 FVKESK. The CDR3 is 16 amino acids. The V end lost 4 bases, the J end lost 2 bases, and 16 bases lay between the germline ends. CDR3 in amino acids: CASSLRWGALTDTQYF. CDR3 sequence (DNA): TGTGCCAGCAGCCTTCGATGGGGGGCCCTCACAGATACGCAGTATTTT.

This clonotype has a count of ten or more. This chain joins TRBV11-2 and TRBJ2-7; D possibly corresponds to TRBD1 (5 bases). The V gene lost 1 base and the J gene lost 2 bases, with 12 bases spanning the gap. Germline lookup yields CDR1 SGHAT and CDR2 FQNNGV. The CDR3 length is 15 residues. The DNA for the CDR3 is TGTGCCAGCAGCTTAGGTGTAGGGGCCGCCTACGAGCAGTACTTC. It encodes CASSLGVGAAYEQYF.

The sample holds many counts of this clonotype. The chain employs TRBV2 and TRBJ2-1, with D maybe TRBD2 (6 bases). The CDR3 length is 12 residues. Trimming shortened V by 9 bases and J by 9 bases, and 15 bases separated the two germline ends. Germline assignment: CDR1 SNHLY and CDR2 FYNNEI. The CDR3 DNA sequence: TGTGCCAGATCTAGCGAAACGGGTGAGCAGTTCTTC. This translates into CARSSETGEQFF. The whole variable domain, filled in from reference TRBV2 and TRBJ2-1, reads EPEVTQTPSHQVTQMGQEVILRCVPISNHLYFYWYRQILGQKVEFLVSFYNNEISEKSEIFDDQFSVERPDGSNFTLKIRSTKLEDSAMYFCARSSETGEQFFGPGTRLTVL.

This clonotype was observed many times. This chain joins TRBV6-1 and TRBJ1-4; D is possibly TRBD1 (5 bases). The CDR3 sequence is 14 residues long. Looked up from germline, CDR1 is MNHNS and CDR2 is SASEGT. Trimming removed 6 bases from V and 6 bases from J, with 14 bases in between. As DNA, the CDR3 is TGTGCCAGCAGGGCCCGGGGGGATCATGAAAAACTGTTTTTT. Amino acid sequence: CASRARGDHEKLFF.

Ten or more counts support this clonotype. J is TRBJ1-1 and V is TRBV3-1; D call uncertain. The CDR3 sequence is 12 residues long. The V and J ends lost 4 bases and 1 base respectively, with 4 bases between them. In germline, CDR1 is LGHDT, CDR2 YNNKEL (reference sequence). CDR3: CASSPRNTEAFF. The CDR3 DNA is TGTGCCAGCAGCCCCCGGAACACTGAAGCTTTCTTT.

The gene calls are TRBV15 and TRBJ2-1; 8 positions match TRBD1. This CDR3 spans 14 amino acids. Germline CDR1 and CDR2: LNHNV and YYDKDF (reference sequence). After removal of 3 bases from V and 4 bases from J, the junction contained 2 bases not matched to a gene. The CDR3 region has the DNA TGTGCCACCAGCAGTAGGACAGGGTACAATGAGCAGTTCTTC. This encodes CATSSRTGYNEQFF.

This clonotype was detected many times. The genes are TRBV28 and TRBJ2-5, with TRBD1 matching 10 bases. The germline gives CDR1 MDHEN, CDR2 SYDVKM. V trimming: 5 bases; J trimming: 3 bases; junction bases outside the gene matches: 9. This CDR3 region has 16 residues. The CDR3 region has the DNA TGTGCCAGCAGTCCCCCGGGACAGGGGCAAAAAGAGACCCAGTACTTC. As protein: CASSPPGQGQKETQYF.

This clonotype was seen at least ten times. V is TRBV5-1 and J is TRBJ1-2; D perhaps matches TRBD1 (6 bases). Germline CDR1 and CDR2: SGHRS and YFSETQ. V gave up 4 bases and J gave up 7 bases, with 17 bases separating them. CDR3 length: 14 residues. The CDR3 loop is CASSADGLGGGYTF. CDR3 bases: TGCGCCAGCAGCGCGGACGGTCTAGGGGGTGGCTACACCTTC.

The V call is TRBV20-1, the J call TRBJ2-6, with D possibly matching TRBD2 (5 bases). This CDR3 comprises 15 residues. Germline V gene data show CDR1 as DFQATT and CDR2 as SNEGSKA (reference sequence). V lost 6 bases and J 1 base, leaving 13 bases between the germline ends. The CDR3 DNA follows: TGCAGTGCAACGAGAGGGTCATCTGGGGCCAACGTCCTGACTTTC. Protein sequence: CSATRGSSGANVLTF.

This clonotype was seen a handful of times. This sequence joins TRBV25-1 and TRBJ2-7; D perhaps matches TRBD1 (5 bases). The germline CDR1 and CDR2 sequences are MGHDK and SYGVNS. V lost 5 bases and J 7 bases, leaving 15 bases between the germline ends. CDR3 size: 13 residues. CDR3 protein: CASSFWGEEEQYF. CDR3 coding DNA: TGTGCCAGCAGTTTCTGGGGCGAGGAGGAGCAGTACTTC.

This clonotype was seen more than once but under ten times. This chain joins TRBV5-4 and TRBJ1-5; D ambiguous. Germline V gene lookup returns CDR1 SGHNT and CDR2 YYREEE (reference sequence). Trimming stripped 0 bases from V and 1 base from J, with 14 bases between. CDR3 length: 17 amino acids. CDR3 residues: CASSLGPPSWSNQPQHF. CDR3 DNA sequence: TGTGCCAGCAGCTTGGGACCCCCCTCGTGGAGCAATCAGCCCCAGCATTTT.

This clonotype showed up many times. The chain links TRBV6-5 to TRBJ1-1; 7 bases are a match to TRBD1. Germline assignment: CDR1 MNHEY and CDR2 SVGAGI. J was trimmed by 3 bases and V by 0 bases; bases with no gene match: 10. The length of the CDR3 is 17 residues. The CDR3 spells CASSYSRQGSAYTEAFF. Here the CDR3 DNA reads TGTGCCAGCAGTTACTCCAGACAGGGCAGCGCATACACTGAAGCTTTCTTT.

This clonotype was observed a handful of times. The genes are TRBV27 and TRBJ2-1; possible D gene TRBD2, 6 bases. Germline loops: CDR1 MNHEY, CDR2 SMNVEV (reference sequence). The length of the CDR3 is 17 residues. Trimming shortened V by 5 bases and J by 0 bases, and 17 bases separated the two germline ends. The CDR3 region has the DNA TGTGCCAGCAGTCCATCCCTTCCGGGAGCCTCCTACAATGAGCAGTTCTTC. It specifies CASSPSLPGASYNEQFF.

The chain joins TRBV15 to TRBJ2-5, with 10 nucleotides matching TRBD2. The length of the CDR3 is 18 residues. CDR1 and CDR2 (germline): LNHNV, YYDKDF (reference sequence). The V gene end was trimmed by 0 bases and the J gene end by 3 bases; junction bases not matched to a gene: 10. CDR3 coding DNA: TGTGCCACCAGCAGAGAATTCGGGCTAGCGGGAGTGAAAGAGACCCAGTACTTC. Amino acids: CATSREFGLAGVKETQYF.